This record covers a single TCR beta chain. Reverse transcribed after extraction, RNA yielded cDNA as the sequencing template. Using immunoSEQ multiplex PCR, the repertoire was profiled, and TCRdb retains in-frame clones only, with some absent. The sample lists 180,000 or so clones, 63% occurring once. Germline V CDR1 and CDR2: SGHAT, FQNNGV. This CDR3 is 17 amino acids long. Trimming cost V 5 bases and J 0 bases; bases outside gene matches: 13. The entry originates in a study of CD8+ T cells in alopecia areata. The rearrangement links TRBV11-2 to TRBJ2-7; 7 positions match TRBD2. This material consisted of CD4+ T cells sorted from blood, taken at week 0. The TCR sequence derives from a human donor with alopecia areata. Here the CDR3 DNA reads TGTGCCAGCAGCCGCTTTCCCCGCGGGGGAAGCTCCTACGAGCAGTACTTC. It translates to CASSRFPRGGSSYEQYF.